This T cell receptor beta chain comes out of a study of vaccination and CD4 T cells after COVID-19. As to treatment: approximately 11-day PBMC culture with coronavirus spike peptide pools or control peptides (ViraFEST assay). Prior to the COVID-19 pandemic (2011-2018), the unexposed donor's CD4+ T cells were collected. This clonotype was counted between two and nine times. Its specificity is unknown. A read error may account for a junction end that differs from germline. The CDR3 loop spans 14 amino acids. CDR1 and CDR2 (germline): SGHTA, FQGTGA. Cultured CD4+ T-cell DNA underwent Oncomine TCR Beta short-read sequencing. TCRdb fed the PCR reads into MiXCR, producing one record per CDR3 protein. Of some 7,000 distinct CDR3 sequences detected, about 29% appear once; the ten largest clones hold 33%.

The chain carries TRBV7-3 and TRBJ1-3, with 9 positions matching TRBD1. The sequenced sample was CD4+ T cells from blood, cultured in vitro. This clonotype was obtained from a human donor in good health. The CDR3 spells CASSVTGGTNTIYF. CDR3 DNA sequence: TGTGCCAGCAGCGTAACAGGGGGCACAAACACCATATATTTT.